Presented here are 32 T cell receptor beta chains from one specimen sequenced in a study of graft-versus-host responses after intestinal transplantation. No antigen has been assigned to these receptors. Data came from immunoSEQ multiplex PCR; TCRdb stores just in-frame clones and leaves some out. The sample has 40,000 or so clones; around 96% are singletons. The sample consisted of unstimulated CD8+ T cells sorted from spleen or lymph node cells, taken before transplant. The source is a human donor who was the organ donor for an intestinal transplant.

The chain is built from TRBV13 and TRBJ1-1; no firm D call. CDR3 length: 15 residues. Germline loops: CDR1 PRHDT, CDR2 FYEKMQ (reference sequence). The V and J ends lost 1 base and 3 bases respectively, with 12 bases between them. CDR3: CASSLEGFGDTEAFF. In DNA, the CDR3 is TGTGCCAGCAGCTTAGAGGGTTTTGGGGACACTGAAGCTTTCTTT.

V usage is TRBV21-1 and J usage is TRBJ1-2. TRBV21-1 has pseudogene status. There are 10 residues in the CDR3. This CDR3 reads CAAVPGGYTF. Written as DNA, the CDR3 is TGTGCCGCTGTCCCGGGAGGCTACACCTTC.

CDR3 in DNA: TGTGCCAGCAGTTTAGGGGCCAACTCCTACGAGCAGTACTTC. This encodes CASSLGANSYEQYF. The J gene is TRBJ2-7, the V gene TRBV27; D is possibly TRBD1 (5 bases). The V gene lost 2 bases and the J gene lost 0 bases, with 8 bases spanning the gap. Germline V gives CDR1 MNHEY, CDR2 SMNVEV (reference sequence). CDR3 length equals 14 residues.

This chain connects TRBV7-9 to TRBJ2-3; D is uncertain. The CDR3 totals 12 residues. The V and J ends lost 3 bases and 4 bases respectively, with 5 bases between them. CDR1 is SEHNR, CDR2 FQNEAQ, per germline (reference sequence). The CDR3 coding sequence is TGTGCCAGCAGCTTTGTTTCAGATACGCAGTATTTT. It specifies CASSFVSDTQYF.

The rearrangement links TRBV5-4 to TRBJ1-2, with 11 nucleotides matching TRBD1. The CDR3 contains 14 residues. Germline assignment: CDR1 SGHNT and CDR2 YYREEE (reference sequence). The trim removed 0 bases at V and 9 bases at J, leaving 4 bases unmatched. CDR3 sequence: CASSLGDRGSSYTF. The CDR3, as DNA: TGTGCCAGCAGCTTGGGGGACAGGGGGAGTAGCTACACCTTC.

DNA for the CDR3: TGTGCCAGCAGCGTAGACCAAAATGAGCAGTTCTTC. This translates into CASSVDQNEQFF. The V and J genes are TRBV9 and TRBJ2-1; D gene uncertain. The germline gives CDR1 SGDLS, CDR2 YYNGEE. The CDR3 loop spans 12 amino acids. The V end was cut by 0 bases, the J end by 7 bases, with 5 bases between.

The count of this clone is one. The chain employs TRBV5-4 and TRBJ2-3; TRBD2 matches at 10 bases. The germline V gene encodes CDR1 SGHNT and CDR2 YYREEE (reference sequence). V lost 2 bases and J lost 6; bases outside the gene matches: 6. This CDR3 comprises 15 residues. For the CDR3, the DNA is TGTGCCAGCAGCTTTAGCGGGGGGTCCCCTGATACGCAGTATTTT. This sequence encodes CASSFSGGSPDTQYF.

This chain joins TRBV4-3 and TRBJ2-2; D may be TRBD1 (6 bases). The length of the CDR3 is 15 residues. CDR1 and CDR2 from the germline V gene are LGHNA and YSLEER. Trimming pared 0 bases from V and 7 bases from J, leaving 12 bases between. The CDR3 bases are TGCGCCAGCAGCCAAGATAAGTTAGGGGGCGGGGAGCTGTTTTTT. Its translation: CASSQDKLGGGELFF.

This rearrangement joins TRBV28 to TRBJ2-1; D is possibly TRBD2 (5 bases). Trimming cost V 5 bases and J 7 bases, with 9 bases left between them. Germline lookup yields CDR1 MDHEN and CDR2 SYDVKM. The CDR3 consists of 12 residues. CDR3 sequence (DNA): TGTGCCAGCAGTGCCAGAGGGAATGAGCAGTTCTTC. This sequence encodes CASSARGNEQFF.

This clone has a single count. This chain joins TRBV30 and TRBJ2-1; 8 positions match TRBD2. This CDR3 comprises 13 residues. CDR1 is GTSNPN and CDR2 is SVGIG in the germline V gene (reference sequence). The V gene end was trimmed by 3 bases and the J gene end by 6 bases; junction bases not matched to a gene: 4. CDR3 residues: CAWSSGGVNEQFF. In DNA form, the CDR3 reads TGTGCCTGGAGCTCCGGGGGGGTCAATGAGCAGTTCTTC.

V gene TRBV5-5 combines with J gene TRBJ1-1; D gene ambiguous. CDR3 length: 13 residues. The germline CDR1 and CDR2 sequences are SGHKS and YYEKEE (reference sequence). Trimming stripped 0 bases from V and 5 bases from J, with 8 bases between. CDR3 region: CASSLGLGTEAFF. Written as DNA, the CDR3 is TGTGCCAGCAGCTTGGGACTGGGGACTGAAGCTTTCTTT.

The chain is built from TRBV5-5 and TRBJ1-4; D ambiguous. The CDR3 length is 13 residues. Germline V gene lookup returns CDR1 SGHKS and CDR2 YYEKEE (reference sequence). Trimming took off 4 bases at V and 4 bases at J, with 8 bases between the two ends. The CDR3 loop reads CASSPPDNEKLFF. The CDR3 DNA is TGTGCCAGCAGCCCTCCGGATAATGAAAAACTGTTTTTT. Supplemented by reference TRBV5-5 and TRBJ1-4, the full variable domain reads DAGVTQSPTHLIKTRGQQVTLRCSPISGHKSVSWYQQVLGQGPQFIFQYYEKEERGRGNFPDRFSARQFPNYSSELNVNALLLGDSALYLCASSPPDNEKLFFGSGTQLSVL.

The chain links TRBV2 to TRBJ1-2, with 10 bases aligning to TRBD1. Germline loops: CDR1 SNHLY, CDR2 FYNNEI. With V trimmed by 7 bases and J by 5 bases, 10 bases remained unmatched. The CDR3 extends over 15 amino acids. The CDR3 bases are TGTGCCAGCATAGAGAGGACAGGGGGTTCTTATGGCTACACCTTC. This encodes CASIERTGGSYGYTF.

This chain uses TRBV2 with TRBJ1-1, with unresolved D. This CDR3 comprises 11 residues. Germline V gene data show CDR1 as SNHLY and CDR2 as FYNNEI. V was pared by 11 bases and J by 5 bases, with 12 bases between. In DNA form, the CDR3 reads TGTGCCCCCCGCCTCGGTACTGAAGCTTTCTTT. This gives the protein CAPRLGTEAFF.

This chain uses TRBV7-9 with TRBJ1-3, with 8 bases fitting TRBD1. J was trimmed by 5 bases and V by 5 bases; bases with no gene match: 11. CDR1 and CDR2 from the germline V gene are SEHNR and FQNEAQ (reference sequence). CDR3 length: 16 amino acids. In DNA form, the CDR3 reads TGTGCCAGCAGCCTAAGCCAGACAGGGGCCAGAAACACCATATATTTT. Protein product: CASSLSQTGARNTIYF.

The chain has TRBV27 and TRBJ1-2; perhaps TRBD1 as D (6 bases). Germline V gives CDR1 MNHEY, CDR2 SMNVEV (reference sequence). The CDR3 has 13 residues. V lost 3 bases, J lost 4 bases, and 9 bases lay in between. The DNA for the CDR3 is TGTGCCAGCAGTTTCGGACAGACCTATGGCTACACCTTC. This codes for CASSFGQTYGYTF.

This chain links TRBV28 with TRBJ2-3; either TRBD1 or TRBD2 may supply D (5 bases each). Trimming removed 5 bases from V and 2 bases from J, with 20 bases in between. Germline values: CDR1 MDHEN, CDR2 SYDVKM. The CDR3 totals 17 residues. CDR3 nucleotide sequence: TGTGCCAGCAGTAAAGGGGCGCCCACGGGATACACAGATACGCAGTATTTT. Amino acid sequence: CASSKGAPTGYTDTQYF.

This clone occurred once. The chain couples TRBV28 to TRBJ2-7, with 9 bases aligning to TRBD1. This CDR3 spans 13 amino acids. Germline trimming cut 6 bases from V and 3 bases from J; bases unmatched to any gene: 3. From germline, CDR1 is MDHEN and CDR2 SYDVKM. For the CDR3, the DNA is TGTGCCAGCAGAGGGACAGGGATCTACGAGCAGTACTTC. Translation gives CASRGTGIYEQYF.

This chain uses TRBV7-3 with TRBJ2-5, with 7 bases matching TRBD2. The CDR3 totals 18 residues. V was clipped by 2 bases and J by 4 bases; unmatched bases: 16. Germline V gene lookup returns CDR1 SGHTA and CDR2 FQGTGA. CDR3 nucleotide sequence: TGTGCCAGCAGCTTACTGCCTGTGGCGGGGGAGTTGAGAGAGACCCAGTACTTC. It encodes CASSLLPVAGELRETQYF.

V gene TRBV11-2 combines with J gene TRBJ2-7; maybe TRBD1 (6 bases). Germline V gene sequence: CDR1 SGHAT, CDR2 FQNNGV. The CDR3 sequence is 14 residues long. V was pared by 2 bases and J by 2 bases, with 10 bases between. The CDR3 reads CASSLNTGPYEQYF. CDR3 DNA: TGTGCCAGCAGCTTAAACACAGGGCCCTACGAGCAGTACTTC. Complete variable domain (other parts from reference TRBV11-2 and TRBJ2-7): EAGVAQSPRYKIIEKRQSVAFWCNPISGHATLYWYQQILGQGPKLLIQFQNNGVVDDSQLPKDRFSAERLKGVDSTLKIQPAKLEDSAVYLCASSLNTGPYEQYFGPGTRLTVT.

The CDR3 is CASSYFHGGAYGYTF. The CDR3 nucleotides read TGTGCCAGCAGTTACTTCCACGGGGGGGCCTATGGCTACACCTTC. This chain connects TRBV6-6 to TRBJ1-2; D is possibly TRBD1 (6 bases). The length of the CDR3 is 15 residues. Germline V gene data show CDR1 as MNHNY and CDR2 as SVGAGI (reference sequence). V lost 1 base and J lost 4, with 13 bases in between.

V and J are TRBV15 and TRBJ1-3; D gene ambiguous. Trimming removed 3 bases at V and 2 bases at J, with 5 bases between. The CDR3 is made up of 13 amino acids. Per germline, CDR1 LNHNV and CDR2 YYDKDF (reference sequence). Written as DNA, the CDR3 is TGTGCCACCAGCAGCCGCACTGGAAACACCATATATTTT. Translation gives CATSSRTGNTIYF. The full variable domain, with the rest looked up from reference TRBV15 and TRBJ1-3, is DAMVIQNPRYQVTQFGKPVTLSCSQTLNHNVMYWYQQKSSQAPKLLFHYYDKDFNNEADTPDNFQSRRPNTSFCFLDIRSPGLGDTAMYLCATSSRTGNTIYFGEGSWLTVV.

The rearrangement links TRBV5-8 to TRBJ2-3, with TRBD2 identical over 8 bases. J was trimmed by 2 bases and V by 0 bases; bases with no gene match: 11. Germline V gene sequence: CDR1 SGHTS, CDR2 YDEGEE. CDR3 size: 18 residues. The CDR3 nucleotides are TGTGCCAGCAGCTTGGGCCTCCTTAGCGGGGATATCACAGATACGCAGTATTTT. As protein: CASSLGLLSGDITDTQYF.

The chain combines TRBV4-3 with TRBJ2-3; no reliable D call. The CDR3 consists of 15 residues. The V gene's germline CDR1 is LGHNA and CDR2 YSLEER. Trimming removed 0 bases from V and 4 bases from J, with 11 bases in between. CDR3 coding DNA: TGCGCCAGCAGCCAAGAGCGGAGTACGCCAGATACGCAGTATTTT. It yields the protein CASSQERSTPDTQYF.

As DNA, the CDR3 is TGTGCCAGCAGGCCAGTGGAGTTAGACTATGGCTACACCTTC. Amino acids: CASRPVELDYGYTF. The rearrangement uses TRBV6-1 and TRBJ1-2; D ambiguous. There are 14 residues in the CDR3. V lost 6 bases and J 3 bases, leaving 14 bases between the germline ends. Germline CDR1 and CDR2: MNHNS and SASEGT.

The CDR3 nucleotides are TGTGCCTGGACGTCAGGGGCTTTGGGGCAGTACTTC. Translating gives CAWTSGALGQYF. This chain connects TRBV30 to TRBJ2-7; a possible D gene is TRBD1 (6 bases). Germline values: CDR1 GTSNPN, CDR2 SVGIG (reference sequence). This CDR3 spans 12 amino acids. Trimming stripped 4 bases from V and 9 bases from J, with 16 bases between.

The chain couples TRBV9 to TRBJ1-1; TRBD1 matches 8 bases. Trimming at V came to 0 bases and at J to 5 bases, leaving 0 bases not matched to a gene. CDR1 is SGDLS and CDR2 is YYNGEE in the germline V gene. The length of the CDR3 is 13 residues. CDR3 in amino acids: CASSVGTGTEAFF. In nucleotides, the CDR3 is TGTGCCAGCAGCGTAGGGACAGGGACTGAAGCTTTCTTT.

This chain uses TRBV7-6 with TRBJ1-3, with 8 bases matching TRBD1. With 6 bases clipped from V and 4 bases from J, the junction kept 2 bases outside the gene matches. Germline loops: CDR1 SGHVS, CDR2 FNYEAQ. This CDR3 comprises 13 residues. CDR3 sequence (DNA): TGTGCCAGCAGGACAGGGGACGGAAACACCATATATTTT. The encoded protein is CASRTGDGNTIYF.

The rearrangement uses TRBV19 and TRBJ1-1; weak D call: TRBD1 (6 bases). The germline gives CDR1 LNHDA, CDR2 SQIVND (reference sequence). With 6 bases removed from V and 6 bases from J, the gap between germline ends came to 17 bases. CDR3 length: 14 amino acids. CDR3 DNA: TGTGCCAGTAGCAGGACAGCGGAATTCCCTGAAGCTTTCTTT. Its protein product is CASSRTAEFPEAFF.

The chain couples TRBV4-2 to TRBJ2-1; D is undetermined. The V and J ends lost 0 bases and 7 bases respectively, with 13 bases between them. CDR3 size: 15 residues. Germline V gene data show CDR1 as LGHNA and CDR2 as YNFKEQ. For the CDR3, the DNA is TGTGCCAGCAGCCAAGATTTTATGGATAGGAATGAGCAGTTCTTC. This codes for CASSQDFMDRNEQFF.

The rearrangement links TRBV11-3 to TRBJ2-2; 13 bases match TRBD2. V trimming: 2 bases; J trimming: 5 bases; junction bases outside the gene matches: 14. The CDR3 has 20 amino acids. Germline CDR1 SGHNT, CDR2 YENEEA. In DNA form, the CDR3 reads TGTGCCAGCAGCTTACCCGTGTTACTAGCGGGGGGGCCGGGGACCGGGGAGCTGTTTTTT. Protein: CASSLPVLLAGGPGTGELFF.

This clone was counted a few times. J is TRBJ1-1 and V is TRBV6-1; D is undetermined. The CDR3 extends over 14 amino acids. Germline V gives CDR1 MNHNS, CDR2 SASEGT. Trimming took off 1 base at V and 0 bases at J, with 6 bases between the two ends. CDR3 region: CASSEVGMNTEAFF. Here the CDR3 DNA reads TGTGCCAGCAGTGAAGTCGGGATGAACACTGAAGCTTTCTTT.